Here is one T cell receptor (beta chain) with its context. Original data processing: The authors estimated nucleated cell counts from reference gene primer amplification. Assay used: immunoSEQ multiplex PCR; TCRdb lists only in-frame clones, some missing. V and J calls and clone size are as listed in that table; D and trimming were resolved from the DNA. The data show some 200,000 clones, around 87% seen once. These data are taken from a study of blood T cell repertoires in COVID-19. Background on the study: The study drew acute and convalescent COVID-19 samples from the United States, Italy and Spain. T cells, B-cell-depleted T cells, or PBMCs supplied cDNA or gDNA.

The trim removed 1 base at V and 5 bases at J, leaving 9 bases unmatched. The CDR3 totals 16 residues. Germline lookup yields CDR1 LGHNA and CDR2 YNFKEQ. The chain has TRBV4-2 and TRBJ2-5; 8 bases agree with TRBD2. The receptor was isolated from a man aged 35 to 55 with active or convalescent COVID-19. Material for sequencing was peripheral blood. Written as DNA, the CDR3 is TGTGCCAGCAGCCAAGTTGTCGGGGGGGCCGGGGAGACCCAGTACTTC. It is translated as CASSQVVGGAGETQYF.